Listed below are T cell receptor beta chains from one sample, sequenced in a study of blood T cells in healthy people across ages. MiXCR, run by TCRdb on the 5' RACE reads, gives a single entry per CDR3 protein. The profile shows 270,000 or so distinct CDR3 sequences, around 30% of them singletons. Sample: blood. All receptors derive from a woman in her 70s in good health. The CDR3 runs from the conserved cysteine through the conserved F or W. The D gene is left open where the match is weak. Some rows mark clone size as missing; the rest say once, few, many or name a class of expanded clone.

clone size	V gene	J gene	D gene	CDR3 protein	CDR3 DNA
NA	TRBV12-3/TRBV12-4	TRBJ2-6	TRBD1	CASRPRTTGGAGANVLTF	TGTGCCAGCAGACCCCGTACCACAGGGGGAGCGGGGGCCAACGTCCTGACTTTC
few	TRBV6-5	TRBJ1-2	TRBD1	CASSYSQGAVQGYTF	TGTGCCAGCAGTTACTCCCAGGGGGCGGTTCAGGGCTACACCTTC
NA	TRBV20-1	TRBJ2-1	TRBD2	CRGASGSRNEQFF	TGCAGGGGGGCCAGCGGGAGTAGGAATGAGCAGTTCTTC
NA	TRBV5-1	TRBJ2-2	NA	CASSLITDTGELFF	TGCGCCAGCAGCTTGATCACAGACACCGGGGAGCTGTTTTTT
NA	TRBV19	TRBJ1-6	NA	CASSVRQSPLHF	TGTGCCAGTAGTGTCAGACAATCACCCCTCCACTTT
NA	TRBV11-1	TRBJ1-1	NA	CASSLAKGGTKFWTEAFF	TGTGCCAGCAGCTTAGCCAAGGGCGGAACAAAGTTTTGGACTGAAGCTTTCTTT
NA	TRBV5-8	TRBJ2-3	NA	CASSWLRDRRTDTQYF	TGTGCCAGCAGCTGGTTGCGGGACAGACGCACAGATACGCAGTATTTT
few	TRBV7-9	TRBJ2-1	NA	CASSTTLDLAGNEQFF	TGTGCCAGCAGCACCACTCTAGACCTAGCCGGCAATGAGCAGTTCTTC
few	TRBV4-1	TRBJ2-1	NA	CASSKAPHAGSYNEQFF	TGCGCCAGCAGCAAGGCCCCCCACGCGGGCTCCTACAATGAGCAGTTCTTC
NA	TRBV20-1	TRBJ1-1	NA	CSASLNTEAFF	TGCAGTGCTAGCCTGAACACTGAAGCTTTCTTT
few	TRBV7-8	TRBJ2-7	TRBD1	CASSQGQGPSYEQYF	TGTGCCAGCAGCCAGGGACAGGGGCCTTCCTACGAGCAGTACTTC
NA	TRBV4-3	TRBJ2-1	TRBD1	CASSHLVDRDNEQFF	TGCGCCAGCAGCCACTTAGTGGACAGGGACAATGAGCAGTTCTTC
NA	TRBV12-3/TRBV12-4	TRBJ2-1	NA	CASSGGHGETRYF	TGTGCCAGCTCCGGGGGCCATGGAGAGACCCGGTACTTC
NA	TRBV6-5	TRBJ1-4	NA	CASSLWSPRGGDEKLFF	TGTGCCAGCAGTTTATGGAGTCCACGAGGAGGTGATGAAAAACTGTTTTTT
NA	TRBV19	TRBJ2-1	NA	CASSGRSDNEQFF	TGTGCCAGTAGTGGCCGATCCGACAATGAGCAGTTCTTC
few	TRBV7-8	TRBJ2-1	TRBD1	CASRSDRGPYNEQFF	TGTGCCAGCAGATCCGACAGGGGCCCATACAATGAGCAGTTCTTC
NA	TRBV28	TRBJ1-6	NA	CASSLTRTLHF	TGTGCCAGCAGTTTAACCCGCACCCTCCACTTT
many	TRBV7-2	TRBJ2-7	NA	CASSSGFVGAYEQYF	TGTGCCAGCAGCTCGGGGTTTGTCGGCGCCTACGAGCAGTACTTC
NA	TRBV24-1	TRBJ1-5	NA	CATSDGQASNQPQHF	TGTGCCACCAGTGACGGGCAAGCAAGCAATCAGCCCCAGCATTTT
NA	TRBV28	TRBJ2-1	TRBD2	CASSFSFRTSNGNEQFF	TGTGCCAGCAGTTTCTCGTTTCGGACTAGCAACGGAAATGAGCAGTTCTTC
many	TRBV12-3/TRBV12-4	TRBJ2-3	NA	CASSLGATRDTQYF	TGTGCCAGCAGTTTGGGGGCTACGAGAGATACGCAGTATTTT
few	TRBV29-1	TRBJ1-5	TRBD1	CSAATGGYTDTQHF	TGCAGCGCAGCGACAGGGGGCTACACAGATACGCAGCATTTT
NA	TRBV12-3/TRBV12-4	TRBJ2-5	TRBD2	CASSPNGGWTQYF	TGTGCCAGCAGCCCCAACGGGGGGTGGACCCAGTACTTC
many	TRBV28	TRBJ2-1	NA	CASSLVEVAAGNNEQFF	TGTGCCAGCAGTTTAGTTGAGGTAGCAGCGGGTAACAATGAGCAGTTCTTC
NA	TRBV7-2	TRBJ2-3	NA	CASSFLSSSTDTQYF	TGTGCCAGCAGCTTCCTCTCCTCTAGCACGGATACGCAGTATTTT
many	TRBV11-2	TRBJ2-7	NA	CASAPGGKSYEQYF	TGTGCCAGCGCCCCCGGCGGCAAATCCTACGAGCAGTACTTC
NA	TRBV7-9	TRBJ1-1	NA	CASSLVRMGGANTEAFF	TGTGCCAGCAGCTTAGTCAGGATGGGGGGGGCGAACACTGAAGCTTTCTTT
few	TRBV29-1	TRBJ2-5	TRBD2	CSVEYSTSGSQYF	TGCAGCGTTGAATACAGCACTAGCGGTTCCCAGTACTTC
NA	TRBV29-1	TRBJ2-5	NA	CSVGVMGETQYF	TGCAGCGTTGGTGTCATGGGGGAGACCCAGTACTTC
NA	TRBV18	TRBJ1-1	NA	CASSPPKQNTEAFF	TGTGCCAGCTCACCACCTAAACAAAACACTGAAGCTTTCTTT
NA	TRBV4-2	TRBJ2-7	NA	CASSQGGGQSSYEHYF	TGTGCCAGCAGCCAAGGGGGGGGACAGAGCTCCTACGAGCACTACTTC
NA	TRBV27	TRBJ2-7	NA	CASSLRGPRGASLEQYF	TGTGCCAGCAGTTTAAGGGGTCCCAGGGGCGCATCTCTCGAGCAGTACTTC
few	TRBV5-6	TRBJ1-2	NA	CASSLASTHGYTF	TGTGCCAGCAGCTTGGCGTCCACACATGGCTACACCTTC
NA	TRBV2	TRBJ2-5	TRBD1	CASSDTGAPGETHYF	TGTGCCAGCAGTGATACAGGGGCCCCAGGGGAGACCCACTACTTC
NA	TRBV7-2	TRBJ2-5	TRBD2	CASRGLAGVETQYF	TGTGCCAGCAGAGGACTAGCGGGGGTGGAGACCCAGTACTTC
NA	TRBV20-1	TRBJ2-5	NA	CSAAPSQETQYF	TGCAGTGCCGCGCCTAGTCAAGAGACCCAGTACTTC
NA	TRBV29-1	TRBJ2-7	TRBD1	CSVEGTGTYDQYF	TGCAGCGTTGAAGGGACAGGGACCTACGATCAGTACTTC
NA	TRBV11-2	TRBJ1-1	NA	CASSASMNTEAFF	TGTGCCAGCAGCGCCAGTATGAACACTGAAGCTTTCTTT
many	TRBV28	TRBJ2-4	NA	CASSLIASKNIQYF	TGTGCCAGCAGTTTAATCGCCTCTAAAAACATTCAGTACTTC
NA	TRBV7-9	TRBJ2-2	NA	CASSSGSTGELFF	TGTGCCAGCAGCTCCGGGTCCACCGGGGAGCTGTTTTTT
NA	TRBV4-1	TRBJ1-2	NA	CASSQERDTDGYTF	TGCGCCAGCAGCCAAGAAAGGGACACCGATGGCTACACCTTC
few	TRBV6-1	TRBJ2-7	TRBD1	CASKLAPTGQDKQYF	TGTGCCAGCAAGCTGGCTCCTACGGGACAGGACAAGCAGTACTTC
NA	TRBV28	TRBJ2-5	TRBD2	CASSTTLGLSGRETQYF	TGTGCCAGCAGTACCACACTTGGACTTAGCGGGCGAGAGACCCAGTACTTC
NA	TRBV5-4	TRBJ2-5	NA	CASSFGGTDETQYF	TGTGCCAGCAGCTTTGGAGGGACGGATGAGACCCAGTACTTC
NA	TRBV28	TRBJ2-7	TRBD2	CASRSLAGGSYEQYF	TGTGCCAGCAGATCTCTAGCGGGAGGTTCCTACGAGCAGTACTTC
few	TRBV7-9	TRBJ2-7	TRBD2	CASSLRGGNFYEQYF	TGTGCCAGCAGCCTCCGCGGGGGGAACTTTTACGAGCAGTACTTC
NA	TRBV6-5	TRBJ2-1	TRBD2	CASSYSAGAAYNEQFF	TGTGCCAGCAGTTATAGCGCGGGAGCCGCCTACAATGAGCAGTTCTTC
NA	TRBV7-9	TRBJ1-4	NA	CASSLGLANEKLFF	TGTGCCAGCAGCTTAGGCCTGGCTAATGAAAAACTGTTTTTT
many	TRBV5-1	TRBJ2-4	NA	CASSLAGENIQYF	TGCGCCAGCAGCTTGGCGGGGGAAAACATTCAGTACTTC
NA	TRBV10-3	TRBJ2-2	TRBD2	CAISREGTANTGELFF	TGTGCCATCAGTCGGGAGGGGACGGCGAACACCGGGGAGCTGTTTTTT
NA	TRBV7-3	TRBJ2-1	TRBD2	CASSFGGRKGEQFF	TGTGCCAGCAGCTTCGGCGGGAGGAAAGGTGAGCAGTTCTTC
NA	TRBV12-3/TRBV12-4	TRBJ2-7	NA	CASSPGPGRAAYEQYF	TGTGCCAGCAGCCCCGGACCGGGGCGGGCGGCCTACGAGCAGTACTTC
NA	TRBV27	TRBJ1-2	TRBD1	CASSLTDRGYGYTF	TGTGCCAGCAGTTTAACGGACAGGGGTTATGGCTACACCTTC
NA	TRBV7-9	TRBJ2-3	NA	CASQSSTDTQYF	TGTGCCAGTCAATCTAGCACAGATACGCAGTATTTT